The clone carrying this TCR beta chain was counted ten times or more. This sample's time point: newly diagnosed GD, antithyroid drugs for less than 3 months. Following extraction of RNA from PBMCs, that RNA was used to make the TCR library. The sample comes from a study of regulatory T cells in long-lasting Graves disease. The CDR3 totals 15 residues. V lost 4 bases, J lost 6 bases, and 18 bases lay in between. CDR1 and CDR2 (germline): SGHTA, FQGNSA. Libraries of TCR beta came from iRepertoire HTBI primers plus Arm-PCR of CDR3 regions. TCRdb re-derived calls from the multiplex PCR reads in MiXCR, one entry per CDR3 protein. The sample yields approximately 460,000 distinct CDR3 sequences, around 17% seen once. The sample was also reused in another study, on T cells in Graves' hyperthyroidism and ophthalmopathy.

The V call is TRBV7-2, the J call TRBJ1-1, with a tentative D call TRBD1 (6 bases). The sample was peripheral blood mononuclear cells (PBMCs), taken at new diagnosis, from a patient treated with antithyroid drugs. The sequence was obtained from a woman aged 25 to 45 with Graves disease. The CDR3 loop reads CASSSKPGALAEAFF. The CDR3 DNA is TGTGCCAGCAGCTCCAAGCCGGGGGCTCTGGCTGAAGCTTTCTTT.